This TCR beta chain was observed in a study of cytomegalovirus exposure and HLA in healthy donors. The PCR was carried out with 60 Vbeta primers and 13 Jbeta primers. The method was immunoSEQ multiplex PCR; TCRdb's version includes in-frame clones alone and lacks a portion of them. This repertoire shows approximately 210,000 clones, around 86% found once; its top ten account for over 1%. Trimming removed 0 bases from V and 1 base from J, with 3 bases in between. The CDR3 has 13 amino acids. Germline V gene data show CDR1 as MNHNS and CDR2 as SASEGT. This cohort consisted of healthy bone marrow donors.

This receptor was identified in a man aged 30-40 years in good health and CMV-seronegative. The chain has TRBV6-1 and TRBJ1-1; the D is unclear. The sequenced sample consisted of PBMCs. The CDR3 sequence: CASSEARNTEAFF. CDR3 bases: TGTGCCAGCAGTGAAGCCAGGAACACTGAAGCTTTCTTT.